Listed below are T cell receptor beta chains from one sample, sequenced in a study of cytomegalovirus exposure and HLA in healthy donors. Using immunoSEQ multiplex PCR, the repertoire was profiled, and TCRdb retains in-frame clones only, with some absent. The profile shows approximately 81,000 clones, about 88% of them singletons. Input material: PBMCs. The receptors come from a woman between 45 and 60 years old in good health and CMV-seronegative. Each CDR3 is given with its conserved first and last residue. Each record gives: clone size, V gene, J gene, D gene, CDR3 DNA, CDR3 protein. A D gene is named only where the DNA matches it firmly. Size values are once, few and many counts, or a class for expanded clones, and some rows have none.

>-|TRBV28|TRBJ1-1|-
TGTGCCAGCAGTTTAGAGGGGAACACTGAAGCTTTCTTT
CASSLEGNTEAFF
>-|TRBV6-4|TRBJ2-2|-
TGTGCCAGCAGCCCGACAGGGAACACCGGGGAGCTGTTTTTT
CASSPTGNTGELFF
>-|TRBV7-9|TRBJ1-3|TRBD1
TGTGCCAGCAGCCCGGGACAGGGGGACGTCGTATCCTTT
CASSPGQGDVVSF
>-|TRBV7-9|TRBJ2-1|TRBD2
TGTGCCAGCAGTACAAGCGGGAGCTCCTACAATGAGCAGTTCTTC
CASSTSGSSYNEQFF
>-|TRBV6-5|TRBJ2-5|-
TGTGCCAGCAGCACAGTTGGCGAGACCCAGTACTTC
CASSTVGETQYF
>-|TRBV5-1|TRBJ2-1|-
TGCGCCAGCAGCTTTAGCAGATTAAGCTCCTACAATGAGCAGTTCTTC
CASSFSRLSSYNEQFF
>once|TRBV11-2|TRBJ2-5|-
TGTGCCAGCGGCGACAGTATTCAAGAGACCCAGTACTTC
CASGDSIQETQYF
>-|TRBV2|TRBJ2-5|-
TGTGCCAGCAGCCCAGGGGCAGGAGAGACCCAGTACTTC
CASSPGAGETQYF
>-|TRBV7-9|TRBJ1-4|TRBD1
TGTGCCAGCAGCCCCGGGACAGGGGTGGATGAAAAACTGTTTTTT
CASSPGTGVDEKLFF
>-|TRBV7-2|TRBJ1-5|TRBD1
TGTGCCAGCAGCTTAGCATACAGGGGCGATCAGCCCCAGCATTTT
CASSLAYRGDQPQHF
>-|TRBV7-9|TRBJ1-1|-
TGTGCCAGCAGCTTTGGGACAAACACTGAAGCTTTCTTT
CASSFGTNTEAFF
>once|TRBV10-2|TRBJ2-1|-
TGCGCCAGCAGGGAACGACCTAGTTACAATGAGCAGTTCTTC
CASRERPSYNEQFF
>-|TRBV5-4|TRBJ2-5|TRBD2
TGTGCCAGCAGCTTAGGTGGGACTAGCGGGTCAGAGACCCAGTACTTC
CASSLGGTSGSETQYF
>-|TRBV15|TRBJ2-1|TRBD1
TGTGCCACCAGCAGAGATACGGGACAGTACAATGAGCAGTTCTTC
CATSRDTGQYNEQFF
>-|TRBV4-3|TRBJ2-3|TRBD2
TGCGCCAGCAGCCCTAGGACTAGCGGGGGAACAGATATGCAGTATTTT
CASSPRTSGGTDMQYF
>-|TRBV5-1|TRBJ1-5|-
TGCGCCAGCAGCTTGGAGGGGGGCAATCAGCCCCAGCATTTT
CASSLEGGNQPQHF
>-|TRBV19|TRBJ1-1|TRBD1
TGTGCCAGTAGCCCGGACAGGGACACTGAAGCTTTCTTT
CASSPDRDTEAFF
>-|TRBV27|TRBJ2-7|-
TGTGCCAGCAGTTTAGATCGGGAATCCTACGAGCAGTACTTC
CASSLDRESYEQYF
>-|TRBV11-2|TRBJ2-7|TRBD1
TGTGCCAGCAGCTTAGAGGCGGGTACCAGGGGGGAGCAGTACTTC
CASSLEAGTRGEQYF
>-|TRBV5-4|TRBJ1-2|TRBD1
TGTGCCAGCAGCTTTCGGGACAGGGGGCCTTCTAACTATGGCTACACCTTC
CASSFRDRGPSNYGYTF
>-|TRBV27|TRBJ2-7|-
TGTGCCAGCAGTTGGTCCGGGGACTCCTACGAGCAGTACTTC
CASSWSGDSYEQYF
>-|TRBV5-4|TRBJ1-2|TRBD1
TGTGCCAGCAGCTTCTCAGGGGGCTATGGCTACACCTTC
CASSFSGGYGYTF
>few|TRBV4-2|TRBJ2-7|TRBD1
TGTGCCAGCAGTCCTGGGACAGGGGGTAACGAGCAGTACTTC
CASSPGTGGNEQYF
>-|TRBV27|TRBJ2-1|TRBD2
TGTGCCAGCAGTTCCAGGACTAGCGGGGTTGCCAGCTCCTACAATGAGCAGTTCTTC
CASSSRTSGVASSYNEQFF
>-|TRBV19|TRBJ1-3|TRBD1
TGTGCCAGTAGTATTCAGGGGGCCTCTGGAAACACCATATATTTT
CASSIQGASGNTIYF
>-|TRBV19|TRBJ2-3|TRBD2
TGTGCCAGTAGTACCGCGGGGGGGCTGACAGATACGCAGTATTTT
CASSTAGGLTDTQYF
>-|TRBV7-9|TRBJ1-6|-
TGTGCCAGCAGCTTAGGTATATATAATAATTCACCCCTCCACTTT
CASSLGIYNNSPLHF
>-|TRBV30|TRBJ1-2|-
TGTGCCTGGAGTGTTATGGGGGCGGGTGGCTACACCTTC
CAWSVMGAGGYTF
>-|TRBV29-1|TRBJ2-1|-
TGCAGCGTTGACAGGGTTAGCAATGAGCAGTTCTTC
CSVDRVSNEQFF
>-|TRBV6-5|TRBJ1-2|-
TGTGCCAGCAGTTCCCGGGTCTATGGCTACACCTTC
CASSSRVYGYTF
>-|TRBV10-2|TRBJ2-2|-
TGCGCCAGCAGTCCAGGGAAGAAAACCGGGGAGCTGTTTTTT
CASSPGKKTGELFF
>once|TRBV12-1|TRBJ2-5|-
TGTGCCGCTCGACCGGTGGCGACAGCCAGGTACCAAGAGACCCAGTACTTC
CAARPVATARYQETQYF
>-|TRBV4-1|TRBJ2-7|TRBD1
TGCGCCAGCAGCCAGGGGACAGCACACTCCTACGAGCAGTACTTC
CASSQGTAHSYEQYF
>few|TRBV2|TRBJ1-1|TRBD1
TGTGCCAGCTCACAGGGGTACACTGAAGCTTTCTTT
CASSQGYTEAFF
>-|TRBV7-2|TRBJ2-5|TRBD1
TGTGCCAGCAGCTTAGCGTTTGCAGGGGGTGTTGTGGAGACCCAGTACTTC
CASSLAFAGGVVETQYF
>once|TRBV7-2|TRBJ1-6|-
TGTGCCAGCAGCTTAGTAGGCAGGGGTAATTCACCCCTCCACTTT
CASSLVGRGNSPLHF
>-|TRBV20-1|TRBJ1-1|-
TGCAGTGCCCCTTGGAACACTGAAGCTTTCTTT
CSAPWNTEAFF
>-|TRBV30|TRBJ1-2|TRBD1
TGTGCCTGGAGGGGGACGACAGGGGGTAATGGCTACACCTTC
CAWRGTTGGNGYTF
>few|TRBV25-1|TRBJ2-1|-
TGTGCCAGCAGCGCCTCGACAGGTAGGAGCAATGAGCAGTTCTTC
CASSASTGRSNEQFF
>-|TRBV29-1|TRBJ2-3|TRBD2
TGCAGCGTTGATAGTGGGGGACTACAAAGCACAGATACGCAGTATTTT
CSVDSGGLQSTDTQYF